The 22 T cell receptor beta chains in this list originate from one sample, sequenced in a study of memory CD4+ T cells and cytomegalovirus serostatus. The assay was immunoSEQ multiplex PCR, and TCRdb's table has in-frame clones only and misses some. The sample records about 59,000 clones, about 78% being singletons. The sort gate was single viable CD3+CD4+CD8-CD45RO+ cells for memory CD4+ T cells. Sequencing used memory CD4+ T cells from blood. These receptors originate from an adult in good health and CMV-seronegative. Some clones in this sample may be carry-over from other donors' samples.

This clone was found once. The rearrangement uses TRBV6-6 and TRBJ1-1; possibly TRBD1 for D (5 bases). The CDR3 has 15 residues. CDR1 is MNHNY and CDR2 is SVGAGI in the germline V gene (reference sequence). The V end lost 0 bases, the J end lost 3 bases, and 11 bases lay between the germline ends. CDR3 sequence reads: CASSYSRAGDTEAFF. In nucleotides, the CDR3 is TGTGCCAGCAGTTACTCGAGAGCGGGGGACACTGAAGCTTTCTTT.

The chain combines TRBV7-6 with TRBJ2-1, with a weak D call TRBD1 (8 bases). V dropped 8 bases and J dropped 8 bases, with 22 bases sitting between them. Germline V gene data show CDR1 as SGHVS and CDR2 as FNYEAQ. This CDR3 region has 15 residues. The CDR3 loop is CASGTGLGLVHEQFF. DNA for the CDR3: TGTGCCAGCGGGACAGGCCTCGGACTAGTCCATGAGCAGTTCTTC.

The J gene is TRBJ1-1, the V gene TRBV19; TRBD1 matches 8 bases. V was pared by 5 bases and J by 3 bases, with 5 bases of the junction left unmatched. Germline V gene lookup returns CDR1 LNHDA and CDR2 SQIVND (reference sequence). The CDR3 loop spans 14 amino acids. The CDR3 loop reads CASSGRDRYTEAFF. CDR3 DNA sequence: TGTGCCAGTAGTGGAAGGGACAGGTACACTGAAGCTTTCTTT. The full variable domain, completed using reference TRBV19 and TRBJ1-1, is DGGITQSPKYLFRKEGQNVTLSCEQNLNHDAMYWYRQDPGQGLRLIYYSQIVNDFQKGDIAEGYSVSREKKESFPLTVTSAQKNPTAFYLCASSGRDRYTEAFFGQGTRLTVV.

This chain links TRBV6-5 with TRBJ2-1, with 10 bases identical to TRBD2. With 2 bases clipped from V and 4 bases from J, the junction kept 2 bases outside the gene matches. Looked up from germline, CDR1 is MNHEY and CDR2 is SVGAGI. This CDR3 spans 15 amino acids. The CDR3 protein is CASSYQLAGYNEQFF. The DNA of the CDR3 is TGTGCCAGCAGTTACCAACTAGCGGGATACAATGAGCAGTTCTTC.

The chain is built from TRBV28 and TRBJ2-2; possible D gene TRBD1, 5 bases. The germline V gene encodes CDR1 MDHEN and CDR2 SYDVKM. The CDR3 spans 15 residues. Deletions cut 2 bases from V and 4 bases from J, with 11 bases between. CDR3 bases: TGTGCCAGCAGTTTACCAGGGTACGGCACCGGGGAGCTGTTTTTT. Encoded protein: CASSLPGYGTGELFF. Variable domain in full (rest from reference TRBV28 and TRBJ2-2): DVKVTQSSRYLVKRTGEKVFLECVQDMDHENMFWYRQDPGLGLRLIYFSYDVKMKEKGDIPEGYSVSREKKERFSLILESASTNQTSMYLCASSLPGYGTGELFFGEGSRLTVL.

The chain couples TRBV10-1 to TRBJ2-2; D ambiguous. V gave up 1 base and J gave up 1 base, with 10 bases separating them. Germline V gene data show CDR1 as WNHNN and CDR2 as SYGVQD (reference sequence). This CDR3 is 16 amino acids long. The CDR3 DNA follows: TGCGCCAGCAGTGAGTACTCGACGGGGAACACCGGGGAGCTGTTTTTT. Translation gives CASSEYSTGNTGELFF.

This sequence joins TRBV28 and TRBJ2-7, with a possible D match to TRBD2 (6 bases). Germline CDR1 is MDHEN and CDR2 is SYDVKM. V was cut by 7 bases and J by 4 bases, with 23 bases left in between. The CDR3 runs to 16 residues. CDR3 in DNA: TGTGCCAGCAAAGATCCCGGGCGGCGGACTACTTACGAGCAGTACTTC. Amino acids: CASKDPGRRTTYEQYF.

CDR3 protein: CASSQTSGWYEQYF. The CDR3 DNA follows: TGTGCCAGCAGCCAAACTAGCGGCTGGTACGAGCAGTACTTC. V gene TRBV28 combines with J gene TRBJ2-7; 8 positions match TRBD2. The V gene end was trimmed by 6 bases and the J gene end by 4 bases; junction bases not matched to a gene: 8. Germline V gene sequence: CDR1 MDHEN, CDR2 SYDVKM. The CDR3 contains 14 residues.

CDR3 loop: CASSYGPGGQETQYF. In DNA, the CDR3 is TGTGCCAGCAGTTATGGGCCAGGCGGCCAAGAGACCCAGTACTTC. V and J are TRBV6-5 and TRBJ2-5; D gene unclear. The V end was cut by 3 bases, the J end by 1 base, with 12 bases between. This CDR3 is 15 amino acids long. Germline CDR1 is MNHEY and CDR2 is SVGAGI.

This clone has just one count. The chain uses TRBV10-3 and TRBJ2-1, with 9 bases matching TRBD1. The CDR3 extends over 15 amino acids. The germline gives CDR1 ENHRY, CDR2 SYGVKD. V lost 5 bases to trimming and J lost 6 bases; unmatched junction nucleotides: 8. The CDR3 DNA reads TGTGCCATCAGTCGGACAGGGGCAAATAGCAATGAGCAGTTCTTC. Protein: CAISRTGANSNEQFF.

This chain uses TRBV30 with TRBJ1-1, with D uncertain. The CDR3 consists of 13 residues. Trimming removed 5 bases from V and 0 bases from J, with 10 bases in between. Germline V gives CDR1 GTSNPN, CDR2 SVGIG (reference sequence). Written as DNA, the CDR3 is TGTGCCTGGCTCCGCGAAATGAACACTGAAGCTTTCTTT. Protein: CAWLREMNTEAFF.

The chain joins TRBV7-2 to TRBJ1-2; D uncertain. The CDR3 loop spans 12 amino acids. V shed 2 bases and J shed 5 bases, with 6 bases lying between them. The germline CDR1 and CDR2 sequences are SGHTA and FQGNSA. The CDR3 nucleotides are TGTGCCAGCAGCTTACGACGGTATGGCTACACCTTC. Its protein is CASSLRRYGYTF.

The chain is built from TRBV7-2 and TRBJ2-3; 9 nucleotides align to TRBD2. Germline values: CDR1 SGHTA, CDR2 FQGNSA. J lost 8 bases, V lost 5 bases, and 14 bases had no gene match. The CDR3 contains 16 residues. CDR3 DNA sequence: TGTGCCAGCAGCACCGAAGGGACTAGCCGGTCCGCTACGCAGTATTTT. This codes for CASSTEGTSRSATQYF.

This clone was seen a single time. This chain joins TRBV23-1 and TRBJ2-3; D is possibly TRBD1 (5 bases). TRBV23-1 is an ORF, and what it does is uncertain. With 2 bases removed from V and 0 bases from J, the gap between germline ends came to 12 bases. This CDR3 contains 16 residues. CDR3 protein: CASSQPGLGSTDTQYF. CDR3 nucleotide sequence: TGCGCCAGCAGTCAACCAGGGTTAGGTAGCACAGATACGCAGTATTTT.

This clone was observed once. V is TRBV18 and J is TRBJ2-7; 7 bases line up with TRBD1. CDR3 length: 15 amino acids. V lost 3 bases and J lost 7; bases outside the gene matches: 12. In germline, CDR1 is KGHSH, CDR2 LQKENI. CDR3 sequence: CASSPRQGSESEQYF. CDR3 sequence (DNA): TGTGCCAGCTCACCTCGACAGGGTTCGGAGAGTGAGCAGTACTTC.

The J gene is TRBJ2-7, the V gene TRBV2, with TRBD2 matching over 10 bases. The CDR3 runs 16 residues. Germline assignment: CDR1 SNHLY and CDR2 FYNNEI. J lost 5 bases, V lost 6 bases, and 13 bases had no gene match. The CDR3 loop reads CASRRRASGSLNEQYF. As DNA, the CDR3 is TGTGCCAGCAGGCGCCGGGCTAGCGGGAGTCTCAACGAGCAGTACTTC.

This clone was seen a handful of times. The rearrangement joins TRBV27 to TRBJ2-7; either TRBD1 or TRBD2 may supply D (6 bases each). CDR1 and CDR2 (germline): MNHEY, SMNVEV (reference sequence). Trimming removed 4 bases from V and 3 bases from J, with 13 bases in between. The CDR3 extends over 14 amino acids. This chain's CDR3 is CASSSRGADYEQYF. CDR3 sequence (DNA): TGTGCCAGCAGTTCGAGGGGGGCAGACTACGAGCAGTACTTC.

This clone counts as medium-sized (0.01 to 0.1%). The CDR3 DNA sequence: TGTGCCAGCAGCTTAGGACCAAAAGTGGGAAAAGAGACCCAGTACTTC. Protein product: CASSLGPKVGKETQYF. The rearrangement joins TRBV7-9 to TRBJ2-5; D gene ambiguous. There are 16 residues in the CDR3. The germline gives CDR1 SEHNR, CDR2 FQNEAQ (reference sequence). Trimming removed 1 base from V and 3 bases from J, with 15 bases in between. Full variable domain (missing parts from reference TRBV7-9 and TRBJ2-5): DTGVSQNPRHKITKRGQNVTFRCDPISEHNRLYWYRQTLGQGPEFLTYFQNEAQLEKSRLLSDRFSAERPKGSFSTLEIQRTEQGDSAMYLCASSLGPKVGKETQYFGPGTRLLVL.

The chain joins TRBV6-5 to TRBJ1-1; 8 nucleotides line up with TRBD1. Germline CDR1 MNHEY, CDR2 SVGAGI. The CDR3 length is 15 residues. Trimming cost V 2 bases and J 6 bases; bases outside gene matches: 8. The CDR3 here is CASSYGTGTGAEAFF. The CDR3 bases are TGTGCCAGCAGTTACGGGACTGGGACAGGCGCTGAAGCTTTCTTT.

CDR3 in amino acids: CASSPRTARGAKNIQYF. The CDR3, as DNA: TGTGCCAGCAGCCCTAGGACAGCCCGGGGGGCCAAAAACATTCAGTACTTC. The V call is TRBV5-6, the J call TRBJ2-4; D may match TRBD1 or TRBD2 (6 bases each). CDR1 is SGHDT, CDR2 YYEEEE, per germline. The CDR3 is made up of 17 amino acids. Trimming stripped 4 bases from V and 1 base from J, with 18 bases between.

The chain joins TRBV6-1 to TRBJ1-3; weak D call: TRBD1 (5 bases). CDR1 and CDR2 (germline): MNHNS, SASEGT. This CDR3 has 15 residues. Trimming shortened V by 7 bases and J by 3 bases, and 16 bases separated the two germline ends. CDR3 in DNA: TGTGCCAGCATCGAAGGGGTTTTAGGTGGAAACACCATATATTTT. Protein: CASIEGVLGGNTIYF.

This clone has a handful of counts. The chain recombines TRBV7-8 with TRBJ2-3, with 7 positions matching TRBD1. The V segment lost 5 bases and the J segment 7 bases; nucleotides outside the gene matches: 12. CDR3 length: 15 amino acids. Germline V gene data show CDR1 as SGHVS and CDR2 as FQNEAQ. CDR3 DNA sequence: TGTGCCAGCAGCGTAGGAGGAAACAGGGGAAATACGCAGTATTTT. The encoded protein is CASSVGGNRGNTQYF.